A selection of T cell receptor beta chains follows, all from one sample in a study of T cell responses to AZD1222 COVID-19 vaccine. Some clones are missing from TCRdb's copy, which holds only in-frame ones; the method was immunoSEQ multiplex PCR. The sample holds approximately 92,000 clones, 90% to 95% seen once. Sequencing used peripheral blood, obtained on day 0 of AZD1222 vaccination. The receptors here all came from an adult in good health. Each CDR3 is given with its conserved first and last residue. A D gene is named only where the DNA matches it firmly. The size entry is marked missing in some rows and otherwise reads once, few, many or a size class.

size	J	V	D	length	CDR3	DNA
NA	TRBJ1-1	TRBV9	NA	15	CASSVDTGRDTEAFF	TGTGCCAGCAGCGTAGATACAGGGCGGGACACTGAAGCTTTCTTT
NA	TRBJ2-7	TRBV14	TRBD1	15	CASSQDPNRGYEQYF	TGTGCCAGCAGCCAAGACCCAAACAGGGGCTACGAGCAGTACTTC
NA	TRBJ1-1	TRBV4-1	NA	12	CASSQGTLEAFF	TGCGCCAGCAGCCAGGGGACGTTGGAAGCTTTCTTT
NA	TRBJ1-2	TRBV9	NA	14	CASSPGTPQMGYTF	TGTGCCAGCAGCCCGGGGACTCCCCAGATGGGCTACACCTTC
NA	TRBJ1-2	TRBV7-2	NA	14	CASTPRFGVYGYTF	TGTGCCAGCACCCCTCGGTTCGGGGTCTATGGCTACACCTTC
NA	TRBJ1-4	TRBV27	NA	15	CASSALGEIDEKLFF	TGTGCCAGCAGTGCCCTCGGGGAGATAGATGAAAAACTGTTTTTT
NA	TRBJ1-1	TRBV5-4	NA	16	CASSLSVQQGNTEAFF	TGTGCCAGCAGCTTATCCGTGCAACAGGGGAACACTGAAGCTTTCTTT
NA	TRBJ1-4	TRBV6-1	NA	16	CASSGRRGETNEKLFF	TGTGCCAGCAGTGGTCGAAGGGGGGAAACTAATGAAAAACTGTTTTTT
NA	TRBJ1-1	TRBV7-9	NA	13	CASSLGTGNAAFF	TGTGCCAGCAGCCTAGGAACAGGGAATGCAGCTTTCTTT
NA	TRBJ2-1	TRBV11-3	TRBD2	15	CASSIGLADYNEQFF	TGTGCCAGCAGCATAGGACTAGCGGATTACAATGAGCAGTTCTTC
NA	TRBJ1-6	TRBV19	NA	12	CASHLGGSPLHF	TGTGCCAGCCACCTCGGCGGCTCACCCCTCCACTTT
NA	TRBJ1-1	TRBV2	TRBD1	14	CATNRGPLNTEAFF	TGTGCCACCAACAGGGGGCCTTTGAACACTGAAGCTTTCTTT
NA	TRBJ1-4	TRBV6-5	NA	14	CASTSLGEGEKLFF	TGTGCCAGCACCTCTTTGGGGGAGGGTGAAAAACTGTTTTTT
NA	TRBJ1-5	TRBV7-9	NA	14	CASSLLVEDQPQHF	TGTGCCAGCAGCTTATTAGTTGAGGATCAGCCCCAGCATTTT
NA	TRBJ2-7	TRBV4-3	NA	15	CASSQTGTLSGEQYF	TGCGCCAGCAGCCAGACCGGGACACTCTCAGGCGAGCAGTACTTC
NA	TRBJ2-6	TRBV3-1/TRBV3-2	TRBD2	18	CASSQDSSGGSGANVLTF	TGTGCCAGCAGCCAAGATTCGAGCGGGGGCTCTGGGGCCAACGTCCTGACTTTC
NA	TRBJ1-2	TRBV28	TRBD1	13	CASRKQGPYGYTF	TGTGCCAGCAGGAAACAGGGGCCCTATGGCTACACCTTC
NA	TRBJ1-2	TRBV18	NA	13	CASSPDNNYGYTF	TGTGCCAGCTCACCAGACAATAACTATGGCTACACCTTC
NA	TRBJ1-2	TRBV5-6	NA	15	CASSPPGGANYGYTF	TGTGCCAGCAGCCCGCCAGGTGGAGCTAACTATGGCTACACCTTC
NA	TRBJ1-6	TRBV21-1	NA	15	CASSKALRWNSPLHF	TGTGCCAGCAGCAAAGCGCTGAGGTGGAATTCACCCCTCCACTTT
NA	TRBJ1-5	TRBV6-6	NA	12	CASSSFDQPQHF	TGTGCCAGCTCCTCGTTCGATCAGCCCCAGCATTTT
NA	TRBJ1-5	TRBV19	NA	15	CASSTGQSSNQPQHF	TGTGCCAGTAGTACCGGACAGTCTAGCAATCAGCCCCAGCATTTT
NA	TRBJ2-7	TRBV7-2	NA	13	CASSLGRSYEQYF	TGTGCCAGCAGCTTGGGGCGTTCCTACGAGCAGTACTTC
NA	TRBJ1-1	TRBV4-3	NA	13	CASSPGRVTEAFF	TGCGCCAGCAGCCCGGGACGGGTAACTGAAGCTTTCTTT
NA	TRBJ2-3	TRBV6-1	TRBD2	15	CASSELAGGSDTQYF	TGTGCCAGCAGTGAACTAGCGGGAGGGAGCGATACGCAGTATTTT
NA	TRBJ2-1	TRBV18	TRBD1	15	CASSQLGGIYNEQFF	TGTGCCAGCTCACAACTAGGGGGCATCTACAATGAGCAGTTCTTC
few	TRBJ1-2	TRBV6-1	NA	15	CASSEAPARSGGYTF	TGTGCCAGCAGTGAAGCGCCTGCCAGATCGGGTGGCTACACCTTC
few	TRBJ2-2	TRBV5-5	NA	13	CASSSRLTGELFF	TGTGCCAGCAGCTCGCGGCTAACCGGGGAGCTGTTTTTT
NA	TRBJ2-7	TRBV6-5	NA	14	CASLTLRLSYEQYF	TGTGCCAGCCTCACTCTCCGGCTTTCCTACGAGCAGTACTTC
NA	TRBJ2-1	TRBV5-4	TRBD1	14	CASTRDRDRGLWFF	TGTGCCAGCACCCGGGACCGGGACAGGGGGCTGTGGTTCTTC
once	TRBJ2-7	TRBV15	TRBD2	16	CATSRVGAGGSYEQYF	TGTGCCACCAGCAGAGTGGGGGCGGGGGGGTCCTACGAGCAGTACTTC
NA	TRBJ1-5	TRBV20-1	NA	13	CSASRNSNQPQHF	TGCAGTGCTAGTAGGAATAGCAATCAGCCCCAGCATTTT
once	TRBJ1-1	TRBV10-2	NA	15	CASSPPGRINTEAFF	TGCGCCAGCAGCCCCCCGGGACGGATAAACACTGAAGCTTTCTTT
NA	TRBJ2-1	TRBV2	NA	13	CAGNLAEYNEQFF	TGTGCCGGAAACTTAGCGGAGTACAATGAGCAGTTCTTC
NA	TRBJ1-5	TRBV5-6	NA	12	CASNSGNQPQHF	TGTGCCAGCAACTCCGGCAATCAGCCCCAGCATTTT
NA	TRBJ1-1	TRBV10-3	NA	15	CAISRDTKSNTEAFF	TGTGCCATCAGCCGGGACACCAAATCGAACACTGAAGCTTTCTTT
NA	TRBJ1-1	TRBV6-5	NA	14	CASTRRRPDTEAFF	TGTGCCAGCACCCGGAGAAGGCCAGACACTGAAGCTTTCTTT
NA	TRBJ2-7	TRBV7-9	NA	15	CASSPQGQFDYEQYF	TGTGCCAGCAGCCCCCAAGGGCAATTTGACTACGAGCAGTACTTC
NA	TRBJ1-6	TRBV19	NA	14	CASKVSSYNSPLHF	TGTGCCAGCAAGGTTAGCTCCTATAATTCACCCCTCCACTTT
NA	TRBJ2-1	TRBV7-8	NA	17	CASSLRAGDSSYNEQFF	TGTGCCAGCAGCTTACGTGCAGGGGATAGCTCCTACAATGAGCAGTTCTTC
NA	TRBJ2-2	TRBV28	TRBD1	14	CASQGQGRIGELFF	TGTGCCAGCCAGGGACAGGGGCGGATCGGGGAGCTGTTTTTT
NA	TRBJ2-3	TRBV5-8	NA	17	CASRDDRSTQLTDTQYF	TGTGCCAGCAGGGACGATCGCTCGACTCAACTGACAGATACGCAGTATTTT
once	TRBJ2-3	TRBV5-1	NA	14	CASSPTSSLGTQYF	TGCGCCAGCAGTCCCACTAGCTCGCTTGGTACGCAGTATTTT
NA	TRBJ2-3	TRBV3-1/TRBV3-2	NA	16	CASSLRLETSTDTQYF	TGTGCCAGCAGCCTCCGACTCGAAACTAGCACAGATACGCAGTATTTT
once	TRBJ2-1	TRBV4-3	NA	17	CASSPQRTDPAYNEQFF	TGCGCCAGCAGCCCGCAACGGACAGACCCTGCCTACAATGAGCAGTTCTTC
NA	TRBJ1-2	TRBV6-5	NA	11	CASSYGVGYTF	TGTGCCAGCAGTTACGGGGTAGGCTACACCTTC
NA	TRBJ1-1	TRBV29-1	TRBD1	13	CSVELGGFTEAFF	TGCAGCGTTGAATTAGGGGGCTTCACTGAAGCTTTCTTT
NA	TRBJ2-2	TRBV9	NA	12	CASSVDTGELFF	TGTGCCAGCAGCGTAGACACCGGGGAGCTGTTTTTT
NA	TRBJ2-3	TRBV5-1	NA	12	CASSLEDNTQYF	TGCGCCAGCAGCTTGGAGGATAATACGCAGTATTTT
NA	TRBJ2-3	TRBV27	TRBD2	17	CASSLGPGREVTDTQYF	TGTGCCAGCAGTTTAGGTCCGGGACGGGAGGTAACAGATACGCAGTATTTT
NA	TRBJ2-1	TRBV10-3	NA	13	CAIRGGATDEQFF	TGTGCCATCAGGGGCGGGGCGACGGATGAGCAGTTCTTC
NA	TRBJ2-1	TRBV7-9	NA	15	CASSPMGSSYNEQFF	TGTGCCAGCAGCCCAATGGGGAGCTCCTACAATGAGCAGTTCTTC
NA	TRBJ2-5	TRBV3-1/TRBV3-2	TRBD1	14	CASSQNRGEETQYF	TGTGCCAGCAGCCAAAACAGGGGAGAGGAGACCCAGTACTTC